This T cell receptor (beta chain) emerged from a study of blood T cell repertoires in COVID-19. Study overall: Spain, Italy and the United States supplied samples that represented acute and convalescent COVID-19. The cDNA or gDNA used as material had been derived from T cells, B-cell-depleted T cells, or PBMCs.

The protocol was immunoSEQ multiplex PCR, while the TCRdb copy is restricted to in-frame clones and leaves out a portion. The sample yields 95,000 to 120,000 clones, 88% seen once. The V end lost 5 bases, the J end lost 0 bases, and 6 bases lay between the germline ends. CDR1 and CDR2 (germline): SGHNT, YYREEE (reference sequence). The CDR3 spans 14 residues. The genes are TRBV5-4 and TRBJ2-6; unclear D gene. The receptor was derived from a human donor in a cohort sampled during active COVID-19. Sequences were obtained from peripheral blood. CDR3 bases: TGTGCCAGCAGGAGCGTCTCTGGGGCCAACGTCCTGACTTTC. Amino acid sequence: CASRSVSGANVLTF.